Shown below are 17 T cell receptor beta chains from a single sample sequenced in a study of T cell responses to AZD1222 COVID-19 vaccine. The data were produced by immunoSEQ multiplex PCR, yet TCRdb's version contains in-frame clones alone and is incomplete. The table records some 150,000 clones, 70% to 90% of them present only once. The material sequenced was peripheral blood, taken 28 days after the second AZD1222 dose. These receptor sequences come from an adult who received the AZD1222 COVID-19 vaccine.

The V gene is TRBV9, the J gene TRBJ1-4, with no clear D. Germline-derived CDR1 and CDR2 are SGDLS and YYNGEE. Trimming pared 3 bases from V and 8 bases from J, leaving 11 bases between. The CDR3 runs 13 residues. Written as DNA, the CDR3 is TGTGCCAGCAGCGGAGGGAGCAAAGAAAAACTGTTTTTT. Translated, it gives CASSGGSKEKLFF.

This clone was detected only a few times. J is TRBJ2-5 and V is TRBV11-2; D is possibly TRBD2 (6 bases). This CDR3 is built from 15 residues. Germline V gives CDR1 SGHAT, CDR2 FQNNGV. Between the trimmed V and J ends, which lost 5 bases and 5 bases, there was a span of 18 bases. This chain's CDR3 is CASSPIGGNGETQYF. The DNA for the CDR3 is TGTGCCAGCAGCCCAATTGGGGGGAATGGGGAGACCCAGTACTTC. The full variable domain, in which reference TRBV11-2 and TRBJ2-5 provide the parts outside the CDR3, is EAGVAQSPRYKIIEKRQSVAFWCNPISGHATLYWYQQILGQGPKLLIQFQNNGVVDDSQLPKDRFSAERLKGVDSTLKIQPAKLEDSAVYLCASSPIGGNGETQYFGPGTRLLVL.

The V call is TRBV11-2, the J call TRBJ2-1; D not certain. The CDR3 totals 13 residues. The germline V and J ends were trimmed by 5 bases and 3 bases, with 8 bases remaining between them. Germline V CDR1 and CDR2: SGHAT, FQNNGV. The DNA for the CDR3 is TGTGCCAGCAGCGGATTACTCTACAATGAGCAGTTCTTC. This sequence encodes CASSGLLYNEQFF.

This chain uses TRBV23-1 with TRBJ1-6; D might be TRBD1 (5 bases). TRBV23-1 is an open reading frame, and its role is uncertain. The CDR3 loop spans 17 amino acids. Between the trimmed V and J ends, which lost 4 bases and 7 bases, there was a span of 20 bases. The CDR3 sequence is CASSRPDNPPWNSPLHF. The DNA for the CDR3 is TGCGCCAGCAGTCGGCCGGACAACCCCCCCTGGAATTCACCCCTCCACTTT.

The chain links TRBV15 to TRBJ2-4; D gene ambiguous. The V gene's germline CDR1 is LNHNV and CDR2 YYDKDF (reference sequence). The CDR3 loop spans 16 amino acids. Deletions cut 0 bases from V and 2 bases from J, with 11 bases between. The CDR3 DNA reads TGTGCCACCAGCAGAGACAAGGACGCAACCAAAAACATTCAGTACTTC. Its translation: CATSRDKDATKNIQYF. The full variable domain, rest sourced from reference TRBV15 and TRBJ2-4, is DAMVIQNPRYQVTQFGKPVTLSCSQTLNHNVMYWYQQKSSQAPKLLFHYYDKDFNNEADTPDNFQSRRPNTSFCFLDIRSPGLGDTAMYLCATSRDKDATKNIQYFGAGTRLSVL.

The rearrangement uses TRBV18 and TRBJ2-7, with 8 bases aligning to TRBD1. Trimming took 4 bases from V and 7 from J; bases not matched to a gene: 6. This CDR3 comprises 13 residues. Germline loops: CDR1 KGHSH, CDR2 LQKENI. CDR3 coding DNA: TGTGCCAGCTCACGGATTGACAGGGGAGAGCAGTACTTC. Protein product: CASSRIDRGEQYF. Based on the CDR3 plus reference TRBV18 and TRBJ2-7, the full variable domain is NAGVMQNPRHLVRRRGQEARLRCSPMKGHSHVYWYRQLPEEGLKFMVYLQKENIIDESGMPKERFSAEFPKEGPSILRIQQVVRGDSAAYFCASSRIDRGEQYFGPGTRLTVT.

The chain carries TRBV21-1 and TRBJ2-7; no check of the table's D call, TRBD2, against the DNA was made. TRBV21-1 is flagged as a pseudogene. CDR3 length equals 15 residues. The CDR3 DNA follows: TGTGCCAGCAGCAACCTCCGGGACTACTCCTACGAGCAGTACTTC. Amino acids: CASSNLRDYSYEQYF.

As DNA, the CDR3 is TGTGCCAGCAGCGACAGGGGGAAGAACAATGAGCAGTTCTTC. This encodes CASSDRGKNNEQFF. V usage is TRBV6-5 and J usage is TRBJ2-1; 9 bases match TRBD1. V lost 6 bases, J lost 5 bases, and 5 bases stayed unmatched. Germline CDR1 reads MNHEY; CDR2 reads SVGAGI. The CDR3 extends over 14 amino acids.

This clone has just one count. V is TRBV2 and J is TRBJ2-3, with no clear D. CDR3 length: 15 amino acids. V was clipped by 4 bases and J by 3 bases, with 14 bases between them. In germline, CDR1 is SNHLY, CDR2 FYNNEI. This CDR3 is CASSVSETYTDTQYF. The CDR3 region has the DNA TGTGCCAGCAGTGTAAGCGAGACTTATACAGATACGCAGTATTTT.

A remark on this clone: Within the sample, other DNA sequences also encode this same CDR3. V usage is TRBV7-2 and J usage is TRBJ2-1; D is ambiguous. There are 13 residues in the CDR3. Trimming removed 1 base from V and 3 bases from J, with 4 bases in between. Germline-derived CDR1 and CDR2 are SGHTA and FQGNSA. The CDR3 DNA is TGTGCCAGCAGCTTAGTGAGCTACAATGAGCAGTTCTTC. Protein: CASSLVSYNEQFF.

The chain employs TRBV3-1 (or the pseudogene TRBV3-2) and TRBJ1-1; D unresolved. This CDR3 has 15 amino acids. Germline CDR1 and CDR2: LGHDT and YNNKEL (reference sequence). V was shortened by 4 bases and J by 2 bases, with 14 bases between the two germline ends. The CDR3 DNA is TGTGCCAGCAGCCCTAGGTTTCCCCTCAACACTGAAGCTTTCTTT. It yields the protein CASSPRFPLNTEAFF.

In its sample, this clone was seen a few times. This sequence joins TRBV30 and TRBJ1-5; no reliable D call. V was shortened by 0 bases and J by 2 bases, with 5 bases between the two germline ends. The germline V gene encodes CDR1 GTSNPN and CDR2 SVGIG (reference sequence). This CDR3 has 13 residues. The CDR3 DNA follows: TGTGCCTGGAGTGTAGACGGCAATCAGCCCCAGCATTTT. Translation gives CAWSVDGNQPQHF.

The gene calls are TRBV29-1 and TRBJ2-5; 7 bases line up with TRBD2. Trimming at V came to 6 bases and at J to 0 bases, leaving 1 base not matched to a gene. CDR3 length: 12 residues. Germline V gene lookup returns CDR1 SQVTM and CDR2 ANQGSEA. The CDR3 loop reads CSVREYQETQYF. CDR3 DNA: TGCAGCGTGCGGGAGTACCAAGAGACCCAGTACTTC.

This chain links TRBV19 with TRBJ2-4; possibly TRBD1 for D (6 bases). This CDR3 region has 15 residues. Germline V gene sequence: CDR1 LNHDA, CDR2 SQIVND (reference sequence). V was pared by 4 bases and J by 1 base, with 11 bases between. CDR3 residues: CASSSSGEAKNIQYF. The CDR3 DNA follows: TGTGCCAGTAGTAGTTCAGGGGAGGCCAAAAACATTCAGTACTTC.

CDR3 nucleotides: TGTGCCAGCAAGATCCGGACAGGGGGCCCCTCGGGCTACACCTTC. This codes for CASKIRTGGPSGYTF. The rearrangement links TRBV28 to TRBJ1-2; 11 bases are a match to TRBD1. The CDR3 has 15 amino acids. Germline V lookup: CDR1 MDHEN, CDR2 SYDVKM. After removal of 7 bases from V and 8 bases from J, the junction contained 12 bases not matched to a gene.

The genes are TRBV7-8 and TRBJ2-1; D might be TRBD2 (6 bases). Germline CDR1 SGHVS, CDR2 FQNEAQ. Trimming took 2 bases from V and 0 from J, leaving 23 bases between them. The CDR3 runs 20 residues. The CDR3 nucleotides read TGTGCCAGCAGCTTACGTCTGCGGGACGTGCCATCGGGCTCCTACAATGAGCAGTTCTTC. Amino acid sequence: CASSLRLRDVPSGSYNEQFF.

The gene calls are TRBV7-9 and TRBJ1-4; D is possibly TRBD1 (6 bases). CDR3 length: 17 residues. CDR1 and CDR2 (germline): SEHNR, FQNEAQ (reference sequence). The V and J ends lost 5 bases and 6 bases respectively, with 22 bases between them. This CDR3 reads CASSPRTVSPGDEKLFF. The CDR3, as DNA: TGTGCCAGCAGCCCGCGGACAGTCTCCCCAGGGGATGAAAAACTGTTTTTT.